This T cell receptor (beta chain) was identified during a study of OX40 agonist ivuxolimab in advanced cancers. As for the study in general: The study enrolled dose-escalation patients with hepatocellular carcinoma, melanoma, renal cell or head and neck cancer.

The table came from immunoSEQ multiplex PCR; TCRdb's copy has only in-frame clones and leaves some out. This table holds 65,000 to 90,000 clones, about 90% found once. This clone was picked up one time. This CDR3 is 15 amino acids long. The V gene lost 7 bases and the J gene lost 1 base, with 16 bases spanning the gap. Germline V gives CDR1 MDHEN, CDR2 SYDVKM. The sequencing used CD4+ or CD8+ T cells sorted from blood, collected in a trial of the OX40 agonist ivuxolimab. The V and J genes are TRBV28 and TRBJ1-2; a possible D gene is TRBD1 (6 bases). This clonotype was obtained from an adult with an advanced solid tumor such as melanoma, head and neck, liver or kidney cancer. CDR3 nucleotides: TGTGCCAGCATCCCCCGCGACAGGCATAACTATGGCTACACCTTC. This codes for CASIPRDRHNYGYTF.